This TCR beta chain was captured in a study of T cells in Graves' hyperthyroidism and ophthalmopathy. On the study more broadly: Specimen type is peripheral blood, collected at initial diagnosis prior to any treatment.

Amplified TCR beta CDR3 regions derived from RNA transcripts. HTBI primers were used for first-round RT-PCR of the TCR CDR3. One entry per CDR3 protein results from TCRdb running MiXCR on the multiplex PCR reads. Altogether some 370,000 distinct CDR3 sequences are present, 17% being singletons, with the ten largest covering around a third. The ends were cut back, 1 base at V and 6 bases at J, with 6 bases in the middle. The CDR3 covers 12 residues. From germline, CDR1 is SEHNR and CDR2 FQNEAQ (reference sequence). Hyperthyroidism was newly diagnosed in patients aged 18 to 65 (duration under 2 months). The blood sample dates from first hyperthyroidism diagnosis, preceding any ophthalmopathy symptoms. Cells are PBMCs isolated from around 9.4 ml of fresh blood.

This TCR was recovered from a woman under 40 with Graves' hyperthyroidism that later progressed to Graves' ophthalmopathy. The chain combines TRBV7-9 with TRBJ1-2; D not resolved. Sequenced input: blood. The CDR3 region is CASSLDSHGYTF. In nucleotides, the CDR3 is TGTGCCAGCAGCTTAGACAGTCATGGCTACACCTTC.